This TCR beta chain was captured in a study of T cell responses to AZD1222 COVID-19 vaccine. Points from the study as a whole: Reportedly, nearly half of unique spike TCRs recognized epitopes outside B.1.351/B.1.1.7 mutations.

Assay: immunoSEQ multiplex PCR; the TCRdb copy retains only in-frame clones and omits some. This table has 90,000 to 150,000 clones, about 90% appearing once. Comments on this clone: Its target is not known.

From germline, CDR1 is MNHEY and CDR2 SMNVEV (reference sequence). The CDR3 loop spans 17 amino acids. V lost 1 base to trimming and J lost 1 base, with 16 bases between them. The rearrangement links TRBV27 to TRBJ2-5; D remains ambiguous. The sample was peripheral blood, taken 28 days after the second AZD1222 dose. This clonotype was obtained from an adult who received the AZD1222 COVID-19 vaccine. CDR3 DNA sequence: TGTGCCAGCAGTTTATACCCCGGATGGAAGGGCCAAGAGACCCAGTACTTC. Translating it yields CASSLYPGWKGQETQYF.